One and the same sample provided the 20 T cell receptor beta chains below, sequenced in a study of T cell responses to AZD1222 COVID-19 vaccine. TCRdb keeps only in-frame clones here, not all; method: immunoSEQ multiplex PCR. The table has roughly 150,000 clones, 90% to 95% seen once. This specimen was peripheral blood, taken 28 days after the second AZD1222 dose. The receptors come from an adult who received the AZD1222 COVID-19 vaccine.

The gene calls are TRBV10-3 and TRBJ2-7; TRBD2 matches 9 bases. This CDR3 is built from 15 residues. V lost 6 bases and J lost 0; bases outside the gene matches: 6. Germline assignment: CDR1 ENHRY and CDR2 SYGVKD. The CDR3 loop is CAIRFSGGSSYEQYF. In DNA, the CDR3 is TGTGCCATCAGGTTTAGCGGGGGAAGCTCCTACGAGCAGTACTTC.

The J gene is TRBJ2-7, the V gene TRBV19, with TRBD2 identical over 7 bases. The germline V gene has CDR1 LNHDA and CDR2 SQIVND (reference sequence). Trimming removed 7 bases from V and 5 bases from J; junction bases left unmatched: 5. CDR3 length equals 12 residues. This chain's CDR3 is CASTGGPHEQYF. The CDR3 DNA is TGTGCCAGTACGGGAGGCCCACACGAGCAGTACTTC.

The chain employs TRBV5-1 and TRBJ2-1; no clear D. V dropped 4 bases and J dropped 3 bases, with 5 bases sitting between them. The CDR3 is 12 amino acids. CDR1 and CDR2 (germline): SGHRS, YFSETQ. In DNA form, the CDR3 reads TGCGCCAGCAGCCAGGACTACAATGAGCAGTTCTTC. Its protein product is CASSQDYNEQFF.

The chain combines TRBV6-2 or TRBV6-3 with TRBJ2-1; 7 positions agree with TRBD2. The J segment lost 1 base and the V segment lost 2 bases, leaving 5 bases of the junction unmatched. CDR3 size: 16 residues. In germline, CDR1 is MNHEY, CDR2 SVGEGT. The CDR3 sequence is CASSYGLVSSYNEQFF. In DNA, the CDR3 is TGTGCCAGCAGTTACGGACTAGTATCGTCCTACAATGAGCAGTTCTTC.

This clone was picked up one time. Here the CDR3 reads CASSELSRAGGPKTQYF. For the CDR3, the DNA is TGCGCCAGCAGCGAACTCTCTCGAGCGGGAGGGCCAAAGACCCAGTACTTC. V is TRBV4-1 and J is TRBJ2-5, with 10 positions matching TRBD2. The CDR3 contains 17 residues. The junction had 15 bases not matched to a gene; V was cut back by 5 bases and J by 6 bases. CDR1 is MGHRA, CDR2 YSYEKL, per germline.

The rearrangement uses TRBV19 and TRBJ1-6; D call uncertain. The CDR3 totals 15 residues. Trimming removed 7 bases from V and 3 bases from J, with 13 bases in between. In germline, CDR1 is LNHDA, CDR2 SQIVND (reference sequence). The CDR3 loop reads CASKEGLSYNSPLHF. The CDR3 coding sequence is TGTGCCAGTAAAGAAGGGTTGAGCTATAATTCACCCCTCCACTTT.

This rearrangement joins TRBV7-9 to TRBJ2-1, with D possibly matching TRBD2 (5 bases). Germline CDR1 reads SEHNR; CDR2 reads FQNEAQ (reference sequence). Between the trimmed V and J ends, which lost 5 bases and 7 bases, there was a span of 18 bases. This CDR3 contains 15 residues. CDR3: CASSLGGWDLNEQFF. The CDR3 region has the DNA TGTGCCAGCAGCCTGGGCGGGTGGGATTTAAATGAGCAGTTCTTC.

The rearrangement links TRBV23-1 to TRBJ1-5; D not resolved. TRBV23-1 is filed as an ORF, its function uncertain. V lost 8 bases to trimming and J lost 3 bases, with 20 bases between them. There are 16 residues in the CDR3. This CDR3 reads CASPQGRDLDNQPQHF. CDR3 in DNA: TGCGCCAGCCCACAAGGCCGGGATTTAGACAATCAGCCCCAGCATTTT.

The chain carries TRBV5-4 and TRBJ2-7, with 12 bases fitting TRBD2. Germline CDR1 is SGHNT and CDR2 is YYREEE (reference sequence). This CDR3 has 16 amino acids. V shed 4 bases, J shed 1 base, and the junction held 6 bases outside the gene matches. The CDR3 nucleotides read TGTGCCAGCAGCAATGGGGGACTAGCGGGTTCCTACGAGCAGTACTTC. The encoded protein is CASSNGGLAGSYEQYF. Filled out from reference TRBV5-4 and TRBJ2-7, the complete variable domain reads ETGVTQSPTHLIKTRGQQVTLRCSSQSGHNTVSWYQQALGQGPQFIFQYYREEENGRGNFPPRFSGLQFPNYSSELNVNALELDDSALYLCASSNGGLAGSYEQYFGPGTRLTVT.

The chain is built from TRBV28 and TRBJ2-1; 7 bases match TRBD1. The CDR3 is 15 amino acids. The germline V gene encodes CDR1 MDHEN and CDR2 SYDVKM. V shed 5 bases and J 2 bases; nucleotides not matched to a gene: 6. The CDR3 is CASSTDRSPYNEQFF. In DNA form, the CDR3 reads TGTGCCAGCAGTACGGACAGGTCCCCCTACAATGAGCAGTTCTTC.

The chain carries TRBV3-1 (or the pseudogene TRBV3-2) and TRBJ1-2; 11 nucleotides match TRBD1. The CDR3 loop spans 15 amino acids. Germline V CDR1 and CDR2: LGHDT, YNNKEL (reference sequence). With V trimmed by 0 bases and J by 4 bases, 1 base remained unmatched. The CDR3 DNA follows: TGTGCCAGCAGCCAAGAGGGGACAGGGGGCTATGGCTACACCTTC. Translation gives CASSQEGTGGYGYTF.

V usage is TRBV28 and J usage is TRBJ1-5; 8 bases fit TRBD1. V dropped 7 bases and J dropped 4; count of bases not matched to a gene: 9. The germline V gene has CDR1 MDHEN and CDR2 SYDVKM. The CDR3 length is 15 residues. The DNA for the CDR3 is TGTGCCAGCACCCCCGGACAGGGCCTTAATCAGCCCCAGCATTTT. Encoded protein: CASTPGQGLNQPQHF.

This chain uses TRBV19 with TRBJ2-7, with 10 nucleotides matching TRBD2. V lost 5 bases, J lost 3 bases, and 10 bases stayed unmatched. The germline V gene has CDR1 LNHDA and CDR2 SQIVND (reference sequence). CDR3 size: 16 residues. The CDR3 is CASSPSSGRAGYEQYF. The CDR3 DNA sequence: TGTGCCAGTAGTCCTTCGAGCGGGAGGGCTGGCTACGAGCAGTACTTC.

DNA for the CDR3: TGTGCCAGTAGTTCCACATTCCGTAATGAGCAGTTCTTC. As protein: CASSSTFRNEQFF. The chain couples TRBV19 to TRBJ2-1; D is unclear. This CDR3 contains 13 residues. Germline loops: CDR1 LNHDA, CDR2 SQIVND (reference sequence). Trimming left V 5 bases short and J 7 bases short, with 12 bases between.

The chain uses TRBV5-6 and TRBJ1-3, with D perhaps matching TRBD1 (5 bases). The CDR3 runs to 13 residues. Germline loops: CDR1 SGHDT, CDR2 YYEEEE. The V end lost 3 bases, the J end lost 4 bases, and 8 bases lay between the germline ends. The CDR3 bases are TGTGCCAGCAGCTCAGGGTCGGGAAACACCATATATTTT. Translation: CASSSGSGNTIYF.

The chain employs TRBV6-1 and TRBJ1-5; no clear D. V lost 3 bases, J lost 6 bases, and 6 bases lay in between. The CDR3 has 12 amino acids. The germline V gene has CDR1 MNHNS and CDR2 SASEGT. CDR3 nucleotides: TGTGCCAGCAGTGAGATTGGTCAGCCCCAGCATTTT. It is translated as CASSEIGQPQHF.

The rearrangement links TRBV23-1 to TRBJ2-1, with D hard to call. TRBV23-1 is given ORF status, its function remaining uncertain. The CDR3 totals 16 residues. V was trimmed by 0 bases and J by 7 bases, leaving 16 bases between them. As DNA, the CDR3 is TGCGCCAGCAGTCAATCTGGACCCCCTTTTTGGAATGAGCAGTTCTTC. It is translated as CASSQSGPPFWNEQFF.

The V and J genes are TRBV7-9 and TRBJ1-4, with a weak D call TRBD1 (5 bases). The germline V gene encodes CDR1 SEHNR and CDR2 FQNEAQ (reference sequence). The CDR3 sequence is 12 residues long. V was clipped by 3 bases and J by 8 bases, with 7 bases between them. The CDR3, as DNA: TGTGCCAGCAGCTTGGGACGAGAAAAACTGTTTTTT. It specifies CASSLGREKLFF.

This clone appeared a single time. The rearrangement links TRBV4-1 to TRBJ1-3, with 9 positions matching TRBD1. The CDR3 extends over 15 amino acids. V lost 4 bases and J lost 2; bases outside the gene matches: 3. Germline V gene sequence: CDR1 MGHRA, CDR2 YSYEKL. This CDR3 is CASSRDRAAGNTIYF. In DNA form, the CDR3 reads TGCGCCAGCAGCCGGGACAGGGCCGCTGGAAACACCATATATTTT.

The CDR3 bases are TGCGCCAGCAGCGAGGGTGGGACAGGAATTCAAAGCACAGATACGCAGTATTTT. It is translated as CASSEGGTGIQSTDTQYF. V gene TRBV10-1 combines with J gene TRBJ2-3, with 8 bases matching TRBD1. With V trimmed by 6 bases and J by 0 bases, 14 bases remained unmatched. This CDR3 spans 18 amino acids. In germline, CDR1 is WNHNN, CDR2 SYGVQD (reference sequence).